The 27 T cell receptor beta chains below all came from one sample that was sequenced in a study of blood T cell repertoires in COVID-19. Assay used: immunoSEQ multiplex PCR; TCRdb lists only in-frame clones, some missing. The sample lists about 250,000 clones, about 79% occurring once. Sequencing was performed on peripheral blood. The receptor set was obtained from an elderly man with acute or convalescent COVID-19.

This rearrangement joins TRBV28 to TRBJ2-7; 9 positions match TRBD1. Germline values: CDR1 MDHEN, CDR2 SYDVKM. V was pared by 4 bases and J by 3 bases, with 7 bases of the junction left unmatched. The CDR3 is 15 residues long. The CDR3: CASSSPGQGIYEQYF. The CDR3 DNA is TGTGCCAGCAGTTCCCCGGGACAGGGTATCTACGAGCAGTACTTC.

The chain links TRBV18 to TRBJ2-7, with 7 positions matching TRBD2. This CDR3 has 15 amino acids. The germline CDR1 and CDR2 sequences are KGHSH and LQKENI. V shed 6 bases, J shed 5 bases, and the junction held 13 bases outside the gene matches. CDR3 protein: CASSGRAGVGDEQYF. The CDR3 region has the DNA TGTGCCAGCTCGGGACGGGCGGGGGTCGGCGACGAGCAGTACTTC.

The chain carries TRBV28 and TRBJ2-1; TRBD1 agrees at 7 bases. J gave up 8 bases and V 8 bases, and 6 bases lay outside the gene matches. Germline V gene data show CDR1 as MDHEN and CDR2 as SYDVKM. This CDR3 contains 12 residues. CDR3 protein: CASGTDPHEQFF. The DNA of the CDR3 is TGTGCCAGCGGGACAGACCCCCATGAGCAGTTCTTC. The full variable domain, completed using reference TRBV28 and TRBJ2-1, is DVKVTQSSRYLVKRTGEKVFLECVQDMDHENMFWYRQDPGLGLRLIYFSYDVKMKEKGDIPEGYSVSREKKERFSLILESASTNQTSMYLCASGTDPHEQFFGPGTRLTVL.

About this clone itself: The same CDR3 arises from other DNA sequences in this sample as well. The rearrangement uses TRBV12-3 or TRBV12-4 and TRBJ1-5, with a weak D call TRBD1 (5 bases). Trimming left V 8 bases short and J 0 bases short, with 8 bases between. This CDR3 is built from 13 residues. This CDR3 is CASSGNSNQPQHF. CDR3 coding DNA: TGTGCCAGCTCAGGGAATAGCAATCAGCCCCAGCATTTT.

The J gene is TRBJ2-2, the V gene TRBV24-1, with TRBD1 identical over 11 bases. The ends lost 7 bases at V and 3 bases at J; junction bases unmatched: 3. CDR3 length: 15 residues. In germline, CDR1 is KGHDR, CDR2 SFDVKD. CDR3 residues: CATSRTGGDTGELFF. In DNA, the CDR3 is TGTGCCACCAGCCGGACAGGGGGCGACACCGGGGAGCTGTTTTTT.

The chain uses TRBV5-1 and TRBJ1-1, with unresolved D. In germline, CDR1 is SGHRS, CDR2 YFSETQ. The CDR3 is 15 amino acids. V was cut by 0 bases and J by 6 bases, with 15 bases left in between. The CDR3 nucleotides are TGCGCCAGCAGCTTGGCAGAAATGAGGGTCGCTGAAGCTTTCTTT. Encoded protein: CASSLAEMRVAEAFF. The variable domain in full, completed from reference TRBV5-1 and TRBJ1-1, reads KAGVTQTPRYLIKTRGQQVTLSCSPISGHRSVSWYQQTPGQGLQFLFEYFSETQRNKGNFPGRFSGRQFSNSRSEMNVSTLELGDSALYLCASSLAEMRVAEAFFGQGTRLTVV.

V usage is TRBV4-1 and J usage is TRBJ2-4, with 15 bases lining up with TRBD2. Trimming removed 4 bases from V and 0 bases from J; junction bases left unmatched: 4. CDR3 length: 18 amino acids. Germline CDR1 and CDR2: MGHRA and YSYEKL. CDR3 sequence reads: CASSPGLAGGKAKNIQYF. The DNA of the CDR3 is TGCGCCAGCAGCCCAGGACTAGCGGGGGGGAAAGCCAAAAACATTCAGTACTTC.

The CDR3 nucleotides are TGTGCCAGCAGCTTGGCCATTAGCGGGACGTCCTACGAGCAGTACTTC. Protein: CASSLAISGTSYEQYF. V and J are TRBV5-6 and TRBJ2-7, with 8 bases matching TRBD2. Trimming cost V 0 bases and J 1 base; bases outside gene matches: 6. The CDR3 totals 16 residues. Germline lookup yields CDR1 SGHDT and CDR2 YYEEEE. Looking up the rest from reference TRBV5-6 and TRBJ2-7 gives the full variable domain: DAGVTQSPTHLIKTRGQQVTLRCSPKSGHDTVSWYQQALGQGPQFIFQYYEEEERQRGNFPDRFSGHQFPNYSSELNVNALLLGDSALYLCASSLAISGTSYEQYFGPGTRLTVT.

There are a few counts of this clone. The J gene is TRBJ2-7, the V gene TRBV21-1; the listed D gene, TRBD1, was not tested against the DNA. TRBV21-1 is flagged as a pseudogene. This CDR3 has 17 residues. In DNA, the CDR3 is TGTGCCAGCAACGCAGAACCGGGACACGGATCCTCCTACGAGCAGTACTTC. Amino acid sequence: CASNAEPGHGSSYEQYF.

This chain connects TRBV5-1 to TRBJ2-7, with D perhaps TRBD1 (6 bases). V dropped 1 base and J dropped 2 bases, with 13 bases sitting between them. Germline V lookup: CDR1 SGHRS, CDR2 YFSETQ. CDR3 length: 15 amino acids. The CDR3 region has the DNA TGCGCCAGCAGCTTGCGCCGGACAGCAACCTACGAGCAGTACTTC. Translating it yields CASSLRRTATYEQYF.

The genes are TRBV7-9 and TRBJ2-1, with 10 positions matching TRBD2. The junction had 5 bases not matched to a gene; V was cut back by 5 bases and J by 7 bases. The CDR3 covers 14 residues. Germline loops: CDR1 SEHNR, CDR2 FQNEAQ (reference sequence). CDR3 amino acids: CASSPRAGGNEQFF. CDR3 coding DNA: TGTGCCAGCAGCCCACGAGCGGGGGGGAATGAGCAGTTCTTC.

This chain links TRBV12-3 or TRBV12-4 with TRBJ1-6; tentative D call: TRBD1 (6 bases). Trimming removed 1 base at V and 15 bases at J, with 7 bases between. The CDR3 spans 11 residues. Here the CDR3 reads CASSLGRGLHF. CDR3 DNA: TGTGCCAGCAGTTTAGGCAGGGGCCTCCACTTT.

The chain has TRBV7-2 and TRBJ2-7; perhaps TRBD1 as D (5 bases). The CDR3 extends over 15 amino acids. Trimming pared 3 bases from V and 1 base from J, leaving 13 bases between. Germline V CDR1 and CDR2: SGHTA, FQGNSA. The CDR3 protein is CASSFRQLPSYEQYF. For the CDR3, the DNA is TGTGCCAGCAGCTTTCGACAGCTTCCTTCCTACGAGCAGTACTTC.

This clone was counted once. The chain combines TRBV7-8 with TRBJ1-3; TRBD1 might be the D (6 bases). The CDR3 length is 16 residues. V was trimmed by 4 bases and J by 1 base, leaving 14 bases between them. Germline lookup yields CDR1 SGHVS and CDR2 FQNEAQ. CDR3 sequence reads: CASSSPGTPSGNTIYF. In DNA, the CDR3 is TGTGCCAGCAGCTCGCCCGGGACACCATCTGGAAACACCATATATTTT.

This chain connects TRBV10-3 to TRBJ2-3; D is uncertain. Germline CDR1 reads ENHRY; CDR2 reads SYGVKD. This CDR3 contains 16 residues. Trimming removed 3 bases from V and 0 bases from J, with 13 bases in between. CDR3 sequence (DNA): TGTGCCATCAGTGAACCACAGTACCCTAGCACAGATACGCAGTATTTT. Residues: CAISEPQYPSTDTQYF.

This rearrangement joins TRBV5-1 to TRBJ2-5, with 9 bases identical to TRBD2. CDR1 and CDR2 (germline): SGHRS, YFSETQ. This CDR3 is 16 amino acids long. V was clipped by 0 bases and J by 6 bases; unmatched bases: 9. The CDR3 DNA reads as TGCGCCAGCAGCTTGGAAGTAGCGGGGGCGAGGAAGACCCAGTACTTC. The encoded protein is CASSLEVAGARKTQYF.

The chain has TRBV7-2 and TRBJ2-5; TRBD2 aligns across 11 bases. This CDR3 is 18 amino acids long. V shed 5 bases and J 5 bases; nucleotides not matched to a gene: 16. Germline CDR1 is SGHTA and CDR2 is FQGNSA. CDR3 sequence (DNA): TGTGCCAGCAGCCCATGGACTAGCGGGCCAATTCGTAGGGAGACCCAGTACTTC. Translation gives CASSPWTSGPIRRETQYF.

The chain recombines TRBV18 with TRBJ1-1; 10 nucleotides match TRBD1. CDR1 KGHSH and CDR2 LQKENI come from the germline V gene. Trimming cost V 2 bases and J 1 base; bases outside gene matches: 7. The CDR3 is 17 residues long. The CDR3 loop reads CASSPYRDRGGNTEAFF. DNA of the CDR3: TGTGCCAGCTCACCATATCGGGACAGGGGTGGGAACACTGAAGCTTTCTTT.

The rearrangement links TRBV10-3 to TRBJ2-5, with 9 bases fitting TRBD2. The germline V gene has CDR1 ENHRY and CDR2 SYGVKD. This CDR3 has 15 residues. Trimming cost V 4 bases and J 2 bases; bases outside gene matches: 5. DNA of the CDR3: TGTGCCATCAGTGCGAATAGCGGGGGACAAGAGACCCAGTACTTC. Translated, it gives CAISANSGGQETQYF.

The chain links TRBV4-2 to TRBJ2-5; tentatively, D is TRBD1 (6 bases). Germline CDR1 reads LGHNA; CDR2 reads YNFKEQ. The CDR3 totals 16 residues. V gave up 3 bases and J gave up 2 bases, with 16 bases separating them. DNA of the CDR3: TGTGCCAGCAGCCAGGTAGGGGGACACCTACAAGAGACCCAGTACTTC. The encoded protein is CASSQVGGHLQETQYF.

This chain joins TRBV6-6 and TRBJ1-5, with D maybe TRBD1 (6 bases). This CDR3 is 15 amino acids long. Germline V gene data show CDR1 as MNHNY and CDR2 as SVGAGI (reference sequence). Trimming left V 6 bases short and J 6 bases short, with 18 bases between. DNA for the CDR3: TGTGCCAGCAGATTCTTCCAGGGGTGGGGTCAGCCCCAGCATTTT. Residues: CASRFFQGWGQPQHF.

The rearrangement links TRBV18 to TRBJ1-1; TRBD1 is a possible D gene (6 bases). The CDR3 has 16 residues. CDR1 and CDR2 (germline): KGHSH, LQKENI. V was trimmed by 6 bases and J by 3 bases, leaving 20 bases between them. Here the CDR3 reads CASSPNLQGSDTEAFF. The CDR3 DNA reads TGTGCCAGCTCCCCCAACTTACAGGGTAGCGACACTGAAGCTTTCTTT.

This clone has just one count. The gene calls are TRBV27 and TRBJ2-1; D gene unclear. V was cut by 6 bases and J by 0 bases, with 15 bases left in between. This CDR3 has 16 amino acids. Germline-derived CDR1 and CDR2 are MNHEY and SMNVEV (reference sequence). The CDR3 protein is CASSPIRHSSYNEQFF. DNA for the CDR3: TGTGCCAGCAGCCCCATTCGCCATAGCTCCTACAATGAGCAGTTCTTC.

This clone came up a few times. The chain carries TRBV2 and TRBJ2-1; 9 nucleotides match TRBD2. The CDR3 has 15 amino acids. The germline V gene has CDR1 SNHLY and CDR2 FYNNEI. V lost 2 bases, J lost 15 bases, and 14 bases stayed unmatched. The CDR3 nucleotides are TGTGCCAGCAGTGAAAGGGTAGCGGGGGCCCGGGGGGCGTTCTTC. Protein product: CASSERVAGARGAFF.

This clone occurred once. The chain recombines TRBV6-1 with TRBJ1-3; D is possibly TRBD1 (5 bases). The V end lost 1 base, the J end lost 0 bases, and 10 bases lay between the germline ends. The length of the CDR3 is 16 residues. Germline lookup yields CDR1 MNHNS and CDR2 SASEGT. The chain's CDR3 is CASSEGTPSSGNTIYF. In nucleotides, the CDR3 is TGTGCCAGCAGTGAAGGGACACCGAGCTCTGGAAACACCATATATTTT.

The chain uses TRBV2 and TRBJ2-7, with unresolved D. V lost 3 bases and J 9 bases, leaving 18 bases between the germline ends. The CDR3 is 14 amino acids. The germline V gene encodes CDR1 SNHLY and CDR2 FYNNEI. The DNA for the CDR3 is TGTGCCAGCAGTGATGGGCCATTAAATTATCGGCAGTACTTC. Amino acids: CASSDGPLNYRQYF.

This chain joins TRBV11-2 and TRBJ2-7, with D unclear. V was pared by 3 bases and J by 6 bases, with 18 bases between. The germline CDR1 and CDR2 sequences are SGHAT and FQNNGV. The length of the CDR3 is 15 residues. This CDR3 is CASSFGSPRSSEQYF. CDR3 DNA sequence: TGTGCCAGCAGCTTCGGGTCCCCGCGGAGCTCCGAGCAGTACTTC.